One TCR beta chain is described in this entry. This CDR3 comprises 15 residues. The junction had 0 bases not matched to a gene; V was cut back by 1 base and J by 0 bases. The germline V gene encodes CDR1 SGHDT and CDR2 YYEEEE. This sample is drawn from a study of patients and donors after allogeneic stem cell transplantation. TCRdb re-called the RT-PCR reads with MiXCR, one entry per CDR3 protein. The profile shows about 960,000 distinct CDR3 sequences, roughly 18% of them singletons. V and J are TRBV5-6 and TRBJ2-5; the match to TRBD2 covers 10 bases. The sequencing input was blood, either unsorted or a sorted T cell fraction (not recorded which). The origin of this receptor is a human donor who was either an allogeneic HSCT recipient or a stem cell or donor lymphocyte infusion donor (not recorded which). It is not recorded whose cells these are; they may come from a transplant donor. The CDR3 reads CASSLTSGDQETQYF. The CDR3 DNA reads as TGTGCCAGCAGCTTGACTAGCGGGGACCAAGAGACCCAGTACTTC.